One and the same sample provided the 26 T cell receptor beta chains below, sequenced in a study of blood T cell repertoires in COVID-19. TCRdb's copy holds only in-frame clones and misses some; the assay was immunoSEQ multiplex PCR. The sample lists 200,000 or so clones, approximately 92% occurring once. The sequencing input was PBMCs or T cells enriched from blood (not recorded which). Source of these receptors: a woman aged 40-49 years with acute COVID-19.

The chain combines TRBV28 with TRBJ1-2; 8 nucleotides line up with TRBD1. The CDR3 has 13 residues. V gave up 4 bases and J gave up 6 bases; unmatched junction bases: 4. Germline V CDR1 and CDR2: MDHEN, SYDVKM. CDR3 in DNA: TGTGCCAGCAGTTCCCCGGGACAGGATGGCTACACCTTC. It yields the protein CASSSPGQDGYTF.

The V gene is TRBV25-1, the J gene TRBJ2-5, with TRBD2 identical over 8 bases. The CDR3 consists of 14 residues. The V and J ends lost 3 bases and 5 bases, in that order; junction bases with no gene match: 5. Looked up from germline, CDR1 is MGHDK and CDR2 is SYGVNS. DNA for the CDR3: TGTGCCAGCAGTGAGCGGGGGGTTCGGGAGACCCAGTACTTC. Protein: CASSERGVRETQYF.

The chain recombines TRBV28 with TRBJ1-6; TRBD1 is a possible D gene (6 bases). Trimming pared 4 bases from V and 10 bases from J, leaving 14 bases between. Germline V gives CDR1 MDHEN, CDR2 SYDVKM. The CDR3 covers 14 residues. In nucleotides, the CDR3 is TGTGCCAGCAGTTGGAACAGGGAAAGGTCACCCCTCCACTTT. It specifies CASSWNRERSPLHF.

This sequence joins TRBV7-9 and TRBJ2-2, with 7 bases fitting TRBD1. J lost 0 bases, V lost 4 bases, and 2 bases had no gene match. From germline, CDR1 is SEHNR and CDR2 FQNEAQ (reference sequence). The CDR3 is 15 residues long. The CDR3 region has the DNA TGTGCCAGCAGCTGGGACAGTCCGAACACCGGGGAGCTGTTTTTT. It yields the protein CASSWDSPNTGELFF. Variable domain in full (rest from reference TRBV7-9 and TRBJ2-2): DTGVSQNPRHKITKRGQNVTFRCDPISEHNRLYWYRQTLGQGPEFLTYFQNEAQLEKSRLLSDRFSAERPKGSFSTLEIQRTEQGDSAMYLCASSWDSPNTGELFFGEGSRLTVL.

The chain links TRBV30 to TRBJ2-7; D possibly corresponds to TRBD1 (6 bases). V lost 0 bases and J 0 bases, leaving 9 bases between the germline ends. This CDR3 spans 14 amino acids. From germline, CDR1 is GTSNPN and CDR2 SVGIG (reference sequence). As DNA, the CDR3 is TGTGCCTGGAGTGTACAGGGCGGCTCCTACGAGCAGTACTTC. As protein: CAWSVQGGSYEQYF.

The gene calls are TRBV3-1 (or the pseudogene TRBV3-2) and TRBJ2-1; 12 bases are shared with TRBD2. Germline V gives CDR1 LGHDT, CDR2 YNNKEL (reference sequence). This CDR3 spans 16 amino acids. After removal of 0 bases from V and 9 bases from J, the junction contained 6 bases not matched to a gene. The DNA of the CDR3 is TGTGCCAGCAGCCAAGATACGCTAGCGGGAGGGGGTGAGCAGTTCTTC. The encoded protein is CASSQDTLAGGGEQFF.

The chain recombines TRBV2 with TRBJ1-4, with D possibly TRBD1 on 6 matching bases. Germline CDR1 is SNHLY and CDR2 is FYNNEI. The CDR3 sequence is 19 residues long. Trimming shortened V by 6 bases and J by 2 bases, and 25 bases separated the two germline ends. The CDR3: CASSATSSQGILTNEKLFF. The CDR3 DNA follows: TGTGCCAGCAGCGCCACCTCCTCGCAGGGGATTTTGACTAATGAAAAACTGTTTTTT.

In this sample, this clone turned up a few times. CDR3 in DNA: TGTGCCAGCAGTGAACCGACGACAGGGAGGCGCACAGATACGCAGTATTTT. Protein sequence: CASSEPTTGRRTDTQYF. The rearrangement links TRBV6-1 to TRBJ2-3; a possible D gene is TRBD1 (7 bases). The ends were cut back, 2 bases at V and 1 base at J, with 16 bases in the middle. In germline, CDR1 is MNHNS, CDR2 SASEGT. The CDR3 covers 17 residues.

CDR3 region: CASSFGGDREKLFF. The CDR3 nucleotides read TGCGCCAGCAGCTTTGGGGGGGATAGAGAAAAACTGTTTTTT. This chain uses TRBV5-1 with TRBJ1-4; tentatively, D is TRBD1 (5 bases). CDR1 SGHRS and CDR2 YFSETQ come from the germline V gene. The CDR3 is made up of 14 amino acids. Trimming took off 2 bases at V and 8 bases at J, with 13 bases between the two ends.

The rearrangement joins TRBV29-1 to TRBJ2-5; 7 bases align to TRBD1. The CDR3 is made up of 11 amino acids. With 5 bases clipped from V and 5 bases from J, the junction kept 2 bases outside the gene matches. Germline lookup yields CDR1 SQVTM and CDR2 ANQGSEA. DNA for the CDR3: TGCAGCGTTCGCAGGGGGGAGACCCAGTACTTC. Residues: CSVRRGETQYF. Variable domain in full (rest from reference TRBV29-1 and TRBJ2-5): SAVISQKPSRDICQRGTSLTIQCQVDSQVTMMFWYRQQPGQSLTLIATANQGSEATYESGFVIDKFPISRPNLTFSTLTVSNMSPEDSSIYLCSVRRGETQYFGPGTRLLVL.

The chain couples TRBV29-1 to TRBJ2-7; 10 nucleotides line up with TRBD2. Germline V gene data show CDR1 as SQVTM and CDR2 as ANQGSEA. The trim removed 1 base at V and 2 bases at J, leaving 5 bases unmatched. This CDR3 is 15 amino acids long. The CDR3 region has the DNA TGCAGCGTTGAAGGACTAGCGGGCCAGACCTACGAGCAGTACTTC. It yields the protein CSVEGLAGQTYEQYF.

This chain links TRBV11-2 with TRBJ1-3; perhaps TRBD1 as D (6 bases). Trimming pared 0 bases from V and 0 bases from J, leaving 12 bases between. The CDR3 has 17 residues. CDR1 and CDR2 (germline): SGHAT, FQNNGV. Here the CDR3 reads CASSLEALDSSGNTIYF. The CDR3 nucleotides read TGTGCCAGCAGCTTAGAAGCCCTGGACAGCTCTGGAAACACCATATATTTT.

The chain joins TRBV13 to TRBJ2-1; 15 bases fit TRBD2. The CDR3 length is 15 residues. V shed 5 bases, J shed 9 bases, and the junction held 5 bases outside the gene matches. The germline V gene encodes CDR1 PRHDT and CDR2 FYEKMQ (reference sequence). The CDR3 region is CASSPGTSGRLEQFF. The CDR3 region has the DNA TGTGCCAGCAGCCCCGGGACTAGCGGGAGGCTTGAGCAGTTCTTC.

Comments on this clone: The junction differs from germline at one of its ends, possibly a read error. The genes are TRBV27 and TRBJ1-2; D is possibly TRBD1 (5 bases). CDR1 MNHEY and CDR2 SMNVEV come from the germline V gene (reference sequence). The CDR3 totals 13 residues. The CDR3 region has the DNA TGTGCCAGCAGTATATCAGCGGGGGACGGCTACACCTTC. It yields the protein CASSISAGDGYTF.

A few counts support this clone. The chain employs TRBV6-5 and TRBJ1-5, with D possibly being TRBD1 (6 bases). Germline lookup yields CDR1 MNHEY and CDR2 SVGAGI. CDR3 length: 14 amino acids. Trimming took 7 bases from V and 6 from J, leaving 16 bases between them. CDR3 protein: CASTPEGGGQPQHF. The CDR3 nucleotides read TGTGCCAGCACCCCGGAAGGGGGGGGTCAGCCCCAGCATTTT.

The CDR3, as DNA: TGTGCCAGCAGCTTTCCCGGGACTAGCAGCAATGAGCAGTTCTTC. Its translation: CASSFPGTSSNEQFF. V gene TRBV5-4 combines with J gene TRBJ2-1, with 9 bases fitting TRBD2. J was trimmed by 6 bases and V by 2 bases; bases with no gene match: 6. In germline, CDR1 is SGHNT, CDR2 YYREEE (reference sequence). This CDR3 region has 15 residues. The full variable domain, in which reference TRBV5-4 and TRBJ2-1 provide the parts outside the CDR3, is ETGVTQSPTHLIKTRGQQVTLRCSSQSGHNTVSWYQQALGQGPQFIFQYYREEENGRGNFPPRFSGLQFPNYSSELNVNALELDDSALYLCASSFPGTSSNEQFFGPGTRLTVL.

To note about this clone: At one end the junction does not follow the germline gene, possibly because of a read error. V is TRBV19 and J is TRBJ1-2; 10 nucleotides align to TRBD1. The CDR3 totals 14 residues. Per the germline V gene, CDR1 is LNHDA and CDR2 is SQIVND (reference sequence). CDR3: CASSAQTGGFPLFF. CDR3 sequence (DNA): TGTGCCAGTAGTGCCCAGACAGGGGGCTTCCCCCTCTTCTTC.

The V and J genes are TRBV6-5 and TRBJ2-1; possible D gene TRBD2, 6 bases. Trimming cost V 5 bases and J 3 bases, with 14 bases left between them. Germline CDR1 MNHEY, CDR2 SVGAGI. The CDR3 consists of 15 residues. The CDR3 bases are TGTGCCAGCAGTCCCCGGGACTTAAACTACAATGAGCAGTTCTTC. Translated: CASSPRDLNYNEQFF.

This chain connects TRBV19 to TRBJ1-3; D may be TRBD1 (5 bases). Trimming cost V 5 bases and J 0 bases, with 11 bases left between them. The CDR3 contains 15 residues. The V gene's germline CDR1 is LNHDA and CDR2 SQIVND (reference sequence). CDR3 region: CASSLRTFSGNTIYF. The CDR3 DNA follows: TGTGCCAGTAGTCTCAGGACATTCTCTGGAAACACCATATATTTT.

This chain uses TRBV4-1 with TRBJ2-1; TRBD2 is a possible D gene (6 bases). The CDR3 length is 13 residues. V shed 1 base and J shed 5 bases, with 6 bases lying between them. Per the germline V gene, CDR1 is MGHRA and CDR2 is YSYEKL. CDR3 nucleotides: TGCGCCAGCAGCCAAGGGGGGGACAATGAGCAGTTCTTC. This translates into CASSQGGDNEQFF.

This chain links TRBV7-3 with TRBJ1-6, with 7 bases identical to TRBD1. The CDR3 sequence is 16 residues long. The J segment lost 7 bases and the V segment lost 2 bases, leaving 8 bases of the junction unmatched. Germline V gives CDR1 SGHTA, CDR2 FQGTGA. The CDR3 region is CASSLYGGQLNSPLHF. The CDR3, as DNA: TGTGCCAGCAGCTTATACGGGGGACAGCTAAATTCACCCCTCCACTTT.

This chain joins TRBV6-5 and TRBJ2-1; TRBD1 aligns across 10 bases. CDR3 length: 15 residues. Looked up from germline, CDR1 is MNHEY and CDR2 is SVGAGI. The trim removed 6 bases at V and 1 base at J, leaving 3 bases unmatched. The CDR3 coding sequence is TGTGCCAGCAGCCCGGACAGGGGGTCCTACAATGAGCAGTTCTTC. The encoded protein is CASSPDRGSYNEQFF.

CDR3 DNA: TGTGCCAGCAGCCCCGTAGAGAGAAATGAGCAGTTCTTC. Its translation: CASSPVERNEQFF. The chain has TRBV6-5 and TRBJ2-1; D ambiguous. Trimming stripped 6 bases from V and 7 bases from J, with 13 bases between. The CDR3 loop spans 13 amino acids. Germline CDR1 is MNHEY and CDR2 is SVGAGI.

This chain uses TRBV11-3 with TRBJ2-2; unclear D gene. The CDR3 has 12 residues. The germline CDR1 and CDR2 sequences are SGHNT and YENEEA. V was clipped by 3 bases and J by 6 bases, with 5 bases between them. The CDR3 spells CASSFLPGELFF. In DNA form, the CDR3 reads TGTGCCAGCAGCTTTCTCCCCGGGGAGCTGTTTTTT.

The J gene is TRBJ2-4, the V gene TRBV7-2, with D perhaps TRBD2 (5 bases). V lost 7 bases and J lost 5, with 18 bases in between. CDR1 and CDR2 from the germline V gene are SGHTA and FQGNSA. The CDR3 runs 15 residues. CDR3 bases: TGTGCCAGCAACTTCGGAGGTGTGGAAGAAAACATTCAGTACTTC. It specifies CASNFGGVEENIQYF. The complete variable domain, with remaining parts taken from reference TRBV7-2 and TRBJ2-4, reads GAGVSQSPSNKVTEKGKDVELRCDPISGHTALYWYRQSLGQGLEFLIYFQGNSAPDKSGLPSDRFSAERTGGSVSTLTIQRTQQEDSAVYLCASNFGGVEENIQYFGAGTRLSVL.

The rearrangement links TRBV28 to TRBJ2-3; possibly TRBD2 for D (5 bases). This CDR3 contains 14 residues. Trimming cost V 7 bases and J 2 bases, with 13 bases left between them. In germline, CDR1 is MDHEN, CDR2 SYDVKM. The CDR3 protein is CASKRRVNTDTQYF. The CDR3 bases are TGTGCCAGCAAAAGGCGGGTGAACACAGATACGCAGTATTTT.